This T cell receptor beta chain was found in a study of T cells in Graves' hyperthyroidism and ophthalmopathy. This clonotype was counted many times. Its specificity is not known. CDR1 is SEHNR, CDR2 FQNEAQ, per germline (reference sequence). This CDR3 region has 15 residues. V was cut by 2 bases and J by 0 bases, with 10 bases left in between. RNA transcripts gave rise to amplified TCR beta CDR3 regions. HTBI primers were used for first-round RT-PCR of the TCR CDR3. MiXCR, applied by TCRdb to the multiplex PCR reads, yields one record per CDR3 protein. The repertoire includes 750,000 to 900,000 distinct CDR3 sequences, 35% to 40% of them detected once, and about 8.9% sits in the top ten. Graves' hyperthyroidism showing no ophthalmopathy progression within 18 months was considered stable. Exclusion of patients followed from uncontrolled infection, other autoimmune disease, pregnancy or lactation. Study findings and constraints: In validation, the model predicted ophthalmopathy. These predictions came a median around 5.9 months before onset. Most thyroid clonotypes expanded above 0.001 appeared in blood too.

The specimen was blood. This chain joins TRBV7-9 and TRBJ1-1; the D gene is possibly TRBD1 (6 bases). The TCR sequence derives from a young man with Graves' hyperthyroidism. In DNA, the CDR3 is TGTGCCAGCAGCTTAAGCCAGGGGATGAACACTGAAGCTTTCTTT. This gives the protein CASSLSQGMNTEAFF.